These 8 T cell receptor beta chains originate from one sample sequenced in a study of cytomegalovirus exposure and HLA in healthy donors. Use of 60 Vbeta and 13 Jbeta primers characterized the PCR. Profiled with immunoSEQ multiplex PCR; TCRdb holds only in-frame clones, not every one. The sample holds nearly 110,000 clones, 55% to 85% seen once. The sequenced sample consisted of PBMCs. The receptors come from a man younger than 40 in good health and CMV-seronegative.

This clone has only a few counts. The rearrangement links TRBV29-1 to TRBJ2-5; tentatively, D is TRBD1 (5 bases). V lost 6 bases and J lost 5, with 13 bases in between. Germline-derived CDR1 and CDR2 are SQVTM and ANQGSEA. The CDR3 is made up of 12 amino acids. The CDR3 region has the DNA TGCAGCGTCAGGGTTAGCATGGAGACCCAGTACTTC. Protein product: CSVRVSMETQYF.

V and J are TRBV4-1 and TRBJ2-3; 11 bases fit TRBD2. CDR1 and CDR2 from the germline V gene are MGHRA and YSYEKL. The CDR3 runs 17 residues. The junction had 12 bases not matched to a gene; V was cut back by 0 bases and J by 10 bases. CDR3 loop: CASSQEAVAGGLGSQYF. The CDR3, as DNA: TGCGCCAGCAGCCAAGAAGCGGTAGCGGGGGGGCTAGGCTCGCAGTATTTT.

The rearrangement joins TRBV10-2 to TRBJ1-3; TRBD1 matches 7 bases. V lost 4 bases, J lost 0 bases, and 3 bases stayed unmatched. CDR1 is WSHSY and CDR2 is SAAADI in the germline V gene. This CDR3 is 15 amino acids long. In DNA, the CDR3 is TGCGCCAGCAGTGGGACAGGACTCTCTGGAAACACCATATATTTT. This translates into CASSGTGLSGNTIYF.

There are many counts of this clone. V usage is TRBV5-1 and J usage is TRBJ1-4, with a possible D match to TRBD1 (5 bases). CDR3 length: 14 amino acids. The germline CDR1 and CDR2 sequences are SGHRS and YFSETQ. Trimming left V 0 bases short and J 7 bases short, with 10 bases between. In DNA form, the CDR3 reads TGCGCCAGCAGCTTGGACAGGCAGCCTGAAAAACTGTTTTTT. It specifies CASSLDRQPEKLFF.

This clone was seen only a few times. This chain connects TRBV6-1 to TRBJ2-7; 8 nucleotides agree with TRBD2. CDR3 length equals 14 residues. Germline-derived CDR1 and CDR2 are MNHNS and SASEGT. The J segment lost 3 bases and the V segment lost 4 bases, leaving 5 bases of the junction unmatched. The CDR3: CASSGRGGSYEQYF. DNA of the CDR3: TGTGCCAGCAGTGGACGGGGGGGCAGCTACGAGCAGTACTTC.

To note about this clone: The junction departs from the called germline gene at one end, perhaps through a read error. The CDR3 sequence: CAGSRHRERTGELFF. The CDR3 DNA is TGTGCCGGCAGCCGGCACAGGGAGAGGACCGGGGAGCTGTTTTTT. The genes are TRBV7-9 and TRBJ2-2, with D maybe TRBD1 (6 bases). This CDR3 region has 15 residues. In germline, CDR1 is SEHNR, CDR2 FQNEAQ (reference sequence).

J is TRBJ1-4 and V is TRBV11-2; possible D gene TRBD1, 5 bases. Germline V gives CDR1 SGHAT, CDR2 FQNNGV. The CDR3 loop spans 15 amino acids. The germline V and J ends were trimmed by 0 bases and 7 bases, with 12 bases remaining between them. Here the CDR3 reads CASSLDRATFEKLFF. Written as DNA, the CDR3 is TGTGCCAGCAGCTTAGACAGGGCGACGTTTGAAAAACTGTTTTTT.

The chain has TRBV5-1 and TRBJ2-1; 11 bases agree with TRBD1. Germline V CDR1 and CDR2: SGHRS, YFSETQ. J gave up 4 bases and V 6 bases, and 6 bases lay outside the gene matches. This CDR3 comprises 15 residues. CDR3: CASTTGTGGYNEQFF. The CDR3 nucleotides read TGCGCCAGCACAACCGGGACAGGGGGTTACAATGAGCAGTTCTTC. Based on the CDR3 plus reference TRBV5-1 and TRBJ2-1, the full variable domain is KAGVTQTPRYLIKTRGQQVTLSCSPISGHRSVSWYQQTPGQGLQFLFEYFSETQRNKGNFPGRFSGRQFSNSRSEMNVSTLELGDSALYLCASTTGTGGYNEQFFGPGTRLTVL.